The entry below gives a single T cell receptor (beta chain) sequence along with its context. The CDR3 runs 14 residues. Between the trimmed V and J ends, which lost 3 bases and 6 bases, there was a span of 11 bases. From germline, CDR1 is ENHRY and CDR2 SYGVKD. This record comes from a study of T cells after yellow fever vaccination. Synthesis of TCR cDNA relied on 5'RACE template switching, which attached a universal primer site and UMIs. TCRdb fed the 5' RACE reads into MiXCR, producing one record per CDR3 protein. The sample has just under 600,000 distinct CDR3 sequences; less than 15% are singletons.

The source material was PBMCs, sampled on the day of the yellow fever booster vaccination. The source of this sequence is a man in his thirties or forties who received the YFV17D yellow fever vaccine. This chain connects TRBV10-3 to TRBJ2-2; tentative D call: TRBD2 (5 bases). For the CDR3, the DNA is TGTGCCATCAGTGAAATCTTAGCGTCCGGGGAGCTGTTTTTT. Protein: CAISEILASGELFF.